These T cell receptor beta chains were read from a single sample in a study of T cell responses to AZD1222 COVID-19 vaccine. Here immunoSEQ multiplex PCR was the method, and the copy in TCRdb shows in-frame clones only, minus some. This sample yields about 100,000 clones, of which about 90% are seen a single time; approximately 15% belongs to the top ten. The input for sequencing was peripheral blood, taken on day 0 of AZD1222 vaccination. Receptors were obtained from an adult in good health. Both conserved end residues are part of each CDR3. D genes are given only for firm matches. For some rows the clone size is stated as once, few or many, or as a class when expanded; others skip it.

V	size	D	J	DNA	CDR3
TRBV6-5	-	-	TRBJ2-1	TGTGCCAGCACCCAGACTAGTTCCTACAATGAGCAGTTCTTC	CASTQTSSYNEQFF
TRBV5-1	-	-	TRBJ1-2	TGCGCCAGCAGCTTGGAGTCGGTCTACTATGGCTACACCTTC	CASSLESVYYGYTF
TRBV19	-	-	TRBJ2-1	TGTGCCACCGGAGAGTCCTACAATGAGCAGTTCTTC	CATGESYNEQFF
TRBV5-1	-	TRBD1	TRBJ2-7	TGCGCCAGCAGCCCGGGACAGGGAGAACTCTACGAGCAGTACTTC	CASSPGQGELYEQYF
TRBV10-3	-	-	TRBJ1-1	TGTGCCATCAGTGAGTCCGGGTGGACTGAAGCTTTCTTT	CAISESGWTEAFF
TRBV5-1	-	-	TRBJ1-4	TGCGCCAGCAGCTTGAGTAATAAAAATGAAAAACTGTTTTTT	CASSLSNKNEKLFF
TRBV4-1	once	TRBD1	TRBJ2-2	TGCGCCAGCAGCCAGAAGGGGGGACAGGGGAACACCGGGGAGCTGTTTTTT	CASSQKGGQGNTGELFF
TRBV2	-	TRBD1	TRBJ2-1	TGTGCCAGCAAAGGGACAGCCCCGAATGAGCAGTTCTTC	CASKGTAPNEQFF
TRBV19	-	-	TRBJ2-7	TGTGCCAGTAATAGTCCCCCCTACGAGCAGTACTTC	CASNSPPYEQYF
TRBV28	-	TRBD1	TRBJ1-5	TGTGCCAGCAGGGAGGGGACAGGGACTCAGCCCCAGCATTTT	CASREGTGTQPQHF
TRBV19	-	-	TRBJ1-4	TGTGCCAGTAGTCCACAGCCTGAGGGGCACGAAAAACTGTTTTTT	CASSPQPEGHEKLFF
TRBV6-4	-	-	TRBJ2-2	TGTGCCAGCAGTGGGACAGAGGACACCGGGGAGCTGTTTTTT	CASSGTEDTGELFF
TRBV18	-	TRBD1	TRBJ1-1	TGTGCCAGCTCACCAAGGCAGGGGGCCACTGAAGCTTTCTTT	CASSPRQGATEAFF
TRBV28	-	-	TRBJ1-5	TGTGCCAGCAGTTTATCGGCAGGGTTGGAGCCCCAGCATTTT	CASSLSAGLEPQHF
TRBV10-3	-	TRBD1	TRBJ2-7	TGTGCCATCAGTGGACAGGGTGAGGACGAGCAGTACTTC	CAISGQGEDEQYF
TRBV28	-	TRBD1	TRBJ2-7	TGTGCCAGCTCAACAGGGGTACATTACGAGCAGTACTTC	CASSTGVHYEQYF
TRBV19	-	-	TRBJ1-5	TGTGCCAGTAGTACCATCATGGCGGGACAGCCCCAGCATTTT	CASSTIMAGQPQHF
TRBV29-1	-	-	TRBJ1-3	TGCAGCGTTTCGGCGAGCTCTGGAAACACCATATATTTT	CSVSASSGNTIYF
TRBV18	-	-	TRBJ1-6	TGTGCCAGCTCACCCCCTGGAGAGTCACCCCTCCACTTT	CASSPPGESPLHF
TRBV6-5	-	TRBD1	TRBJ2-7	TGTGCCAGCAGTTACTCGGGACAGGGGGTCTACGAGCAGTACTTC	CASSYSGQGVYEQYF
TRBV24-1	-	-	TRBJ1-2	TGTGCCACCAGTGGGAAGGAACTGAACTATGGCTACACCTTC	CATSGKELNYGYTF
TRBV5-6	-	-	TRBJ2-2	TGTGCCAGCAGTAACACCGGGGAGCTGTTTTTT	CASSNTGELFF
TRBV29-1	-	TRBD1	TRBJ2-2	TGCAGCGTCTCGGGACAGGGCTTTAAGGCCACCGGGGAGCTGTTTTTT	CSVSGQGFKATGELFF
TRBV19	once	-	TRBJ1-1	TGTGCCAGTAGTCGTCGTGAGGGTCACACTGAAGCTTTCTTT	CASSRREGHTEAFF
TRBV27	-	-	TRBJ1-1	TGTGCCAGCAGTTTCTCGCGTGGGAACACTGAAGCTTTCTTT	CASSFSRGNTEAFF
TRBV19	-	-	TRBJ1-5	TGTGCCAGTAGTCTGTACTCCCAGCCCCAGCATTTT	CASSLYSQPQHF
TRBV27	-	TRBD1	TRBJ1-2	TGTGCCAGCCTACCCCCGCCCGGGACAGGGAGCGGCTACACCTTC	CASLPPPGTGSGYTF
TRBV6-1	-	-	TRBJ1-1	TGTGCCAGCAGTGAATTTGGGGGGTTGAACACTGAAGCTTTCTTT	CASSEFGGLNTEAFF
TRBV21-1	-	-	TRBJ2-7	TGTGCCAGCAGCTTACCCCGGGACAGTTCCTACGAGCAGTACTTC	CASSLPRDSSYEQYF
TRBV6-5	-	-	TRBJ1-5	TGTGCCAGCAGGCTCCGGGCCTCGAATCAGCCCCAGCATTTT	CASRLRASNQPQHF
TRBV5-1	-	TRBD1	TRBJ1-5	TGCGCCAGTAGTTCCGGGACAGATAGCAATCAGCCCCAGCATTTT	CASSSGTDSNQPQHF
TRBV19	few	-	TRBJ1-2	TGTGCCAGTAGTAAGGGCCCCTATGGCTACACCTTC	CASSKGPYGYTF
TRBV18	few	-	TRBJ1-3	TGTGCCAGCTCACCTGGTTACTCTGGAAACACCATATATTTT	CASSPGYSGNTIYF
TRBV14	-	-	TRBJ2-2	TGTGCCAGCAGCCAACGCCCCACCGGGGAGCTGTTTTTT	CASSQRPTGELFF
TRBV24-1	-	-	TRBJ1-1	TGTGCCACCGCAAAACCGGCTATATCGAACACTGAAGCTTTCTTT	CATAKPAISNTEAFF
TRBV3-1/TRBV3-2	-	-	TRBJ1-2	TGTGCCAGCTTTAAGACGGGTCTTAACTATGGCTACACCTTC	CASFKTGLNYGYTF
TRBV19	-	-	TRBJ2-1	TGTGCCAGTAGTATAGACGCAGGGACGAGGAGCAATGAGCAGTTCTTC	CASSIDAGTRSNEQFF
TRBV7-6	-	-	TRBJ2-1	TGTGCCAGCAGGGACCCCGGGGCCGCCAATGAGCAGTTCTTC	CASRDPGAANEQFF
TRBV30	-	-	TRBJ1-1	TGTGCCTGGAGCAGGGTATTCAGGACTGAAGCTTTCTTT	CAWSRVFRTEAFF
TRBV6-5	-	-	TRBJ1-1	TGTGCCAGCAGCCCGACCTTTGGCAGGGTCACTGAAGCTTTCTTT	CASSPTFGRVTEAFF
TRBV2	-	-	TRBJ2-1	TGTGCCAGCAGTGAAGAGGCAGGGTGGAATGAGCAGTTCTTC	CASSEEAGWNEQFF
TRBV5-1	few	-	TRBJ1-1	TGCGCCAGCTCGGGACACACTGAAGCTTTCTTT	CASSGHTEAFF